The clone carrying this TCR beta chain turned up a few times. Its specificity is unknown. The sample comes from a study of T-cell reconstitution after alpha-beta-depleted transplantation in children. General observations from the study: Day-60 TCRbeta diversity that was high in some patients was derived from surviving recipient T cells and thymic progenitors.

Preparation of the TCRbeta library was carried out with unique molecular identifiers. TCRdb fed the PCR reads into MiXCR, producing one record per CDR3 protein. The data show roughly 150,000 distinct CDR3 sequences, 11% seen once. Between the trimmed V and J ends, which lost 9 bases and 1 base, there was a span of 13 bases. This CDR3 contains 14 residues. The starting material was PBMCs, obtained before TCRalphabeta/CD19-depleted stem cell transplant. This chain links TRBV12-3 or TRBV12-4 with TRBJ1-5; tentatively, D is TRBD1 (5 bases). The clonotype originates from a boy aged 2-15 years with acute myeloid leukemia, due to receive a stem cell transplant. The CDR3 protein is CASTGPTSNQPQHF. CDR3 DNA sequence: TGTGCCAGTACGGGACCTACCAGCAATCAGCCCCAGCATTTT.